The present entry profiles one T cell receptor beta chain with its context. The antigen is not known. This record belongs to a study of cytomegalovirus exposure and HLA in healthy donors. Study background: Within an early data release were roughly 90 million unique TCRs drawn from HLA-typed donors. Clustering assigned approximately 79% of the 350 to 450 genotyped donors to the Caucasian-associated ancestry cluster.

General observations from the study: Confirmation in vitro established that a few CMV-associated chains were specific for CMV antigens. With later analysis, a missense DCLRE1C variant became linked to TCR beta V- and J-gene trimming.

Germline V gene lookup returns CDR1 LNHDA and CDR2 SQIVND (reference sequence). J gave up 4 bases and V 6 bases, and 7 bases lay outside the gene matches. This CDR3 is built from 14 residues. PCR was performed using 60 Vbeta and 13 Jbeta primers. Sequencing used immunoSEQ multiplex PCR; TCRdb keeps in-frame clones, though not all of them. This table holds over 130,000 clones, around 57% found once. The sequence was collected from a male donor in good health and CMV-seronegative. The J gene is TRBJ1-2, the V gene TRBV19; 8 nucleotides match TRBD1. Sequenced: PBMCs. In DNA, the CDR3 is TGTGCCAGTAGGGAGATCGGGACAGGCTATGGCTACACCTTC. Translation: CASREIGTGYGYTF.